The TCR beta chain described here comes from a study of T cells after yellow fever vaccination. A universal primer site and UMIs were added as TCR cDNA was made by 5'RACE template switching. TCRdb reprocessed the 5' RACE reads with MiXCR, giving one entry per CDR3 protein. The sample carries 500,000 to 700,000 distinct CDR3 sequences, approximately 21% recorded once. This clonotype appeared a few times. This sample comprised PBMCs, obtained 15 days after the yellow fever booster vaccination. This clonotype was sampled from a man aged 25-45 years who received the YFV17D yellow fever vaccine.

CDR3 amino acids: CSAREFSGIGSTDTQYF. Here the CDR3 DNA reads TGCAGTGCTAGAGAGTTTAGCGGGATTGGTAGCACAGATACGCAGTATTTT. V and J are TRBV20-1 and TRBJ2-3; 8 nucleotides agree with TRBD2. Germline CDR1 and CDR2: DFQATT and SNEGSKA (reference sequence). The CDR3 runs 17 residues. V lost 0 bases, J lost 0 bases, and 8 bases stayed unmatched.